The source of this T cell receptor (beta chain) is a study of OX40 agonist ivuxolimab in advanced cancers. To note about this clone: Antigen unknown.

Broader study findings: CD4+ and CD8+ T cells in blood underwent clonal expansion by week 6 at 0.1 to 3.0 mg/kg.

The CDR3 has 14 amino acids. Trimming at V came to 6 bases and at J to 5 bases, leaving 7 bases not matched to a gene. Germline V gives CDR1 SGHVS, CDR2 FQNEAQ. The data were produced by immunoSEQ multiplex PCR, yet TCRdb's version contains in-frame clones alone and is incomplete. Found here are around 60,000 clones, around 87% of them singletons; the top ten hold 16%. The clonotype originates from an adult with an advanced solid tumor such as melanoma, head and neck, liver or kidney cancer. The sample was CD4+ or CD8+ T cells sorted from blood, taken in a trial of the OX40 agonist ivuxolimab. V and J are TRBV7-8 and TRBJ2-5; 9 nucleotides match TRBD1. The DNA of the CDR3 is TGTGCCAGCAGTCCCGCGACAGGGGGTGAGACCCAGTACTTC. It encodes CASSPATGGETQYF.